One and the same sample provided the 9 T cell receptor beta chains below, sequenced in a study of identifying expanded T cells in peripheral blood. Sequencing was performed with immunoSEQ multiplex PCR; in TCRdb, only in-frame clones are kept and a portion is missing. This table has about 100,000 clones, around 88% appearing once. Sequencing used blood. The receptors were gathered from a person aged 18-69 years in good health.

This chain uses TRBV28 with TRBJ1-4; maybe TRBD1 (5 bases). The length of the CDR3 is 18 residues. V lost 3 bases, J lost 4 bases, and 21 bases lay in between. Germline loops: CDR1 MDHEN, CDR2 SYDVKM. The CDR3 region is CASSFTRNGHKDNEKLFF. The CDR3 region has the DNA TGTGCCAGCAGTTTCACCCGCAACGGACACAAAGATAATGAAAAACTGTTTTTT.

This clone was detected a few times. The chain carries TRBV15 and TRBJ2-6, with D hard to call. Trimming cost V 2 bases and J 4 bases, with 9 bases left between them. Germline-derived CDR1 and CDR2 are LNHNV and YYDKDF (reference sequence). The CDR3 sequence is 15 residues long. CDR3 sequence: CATSRPRSGANVLTF. The CDR3 nucleotides are TGTGCCACCAGCAGACCGCGTTCGGGGGCCAACGTCCTGACTTTC.

The chain combines TRBV29-1 with TRBJ1-4; 9 positions agree with TRBD1. The CDR3 is 13 residues long. Germline V gene lookup returns CDR1 SQVTM and CDR2 ANQGSEA. The trim removed 7 bases at V and 5 bases at J, leaving 5 bases unmatched. The CDR3 sequence is CSARTGDNEKLFF. The CDR3 bases are TGCAGCGCTAGGACAGGGGACAATGAAAAACTGTTTTTT.

The V call is TRBV7-8, the J call TRBJ2-5; 7 bases map to TRBD2. J gave up 2 bases and V 5 bases, and 11 bases lay outside the gene matches. The CDR3 spans 16 residues. CDR1 and CDR2 from the germline V gene are SGHVS and FQNEAQ. The CDR3 sequence is CASSTPLGGKQETQYF. CDR3 sequence (DNA): TGTGCCAGCAGCACCCCCCTCGGGGGGAAACAAGAGACCCAGTACTTC.

This clone was detected only once. V and J are TRBV19 and TRBJ2-7; D gene uncertain. Per the germline V gene, CDR1 is LNHDA and CDR2 is SQIVND (reference sequence). The CDR3 is made up of 11 amino acids. The V end was cut by 3 bases, the J end by 4 bases, with 4 bases between. The CDR3 reads CASSMGYEQYF. The DNA of the CDR3 is TGTGCCAGTAGTATGGGTTACGAGCAGTACTTC.

The chain has TRBV15 and TRBJ2-7; D perhaps matches TRBD1 (5 bases). CDR3 length equals 15 residues. Per the germline V gene, CDR1 is LNHNV and CDR2 is YYDKDF (reference sequence). V lost 6 bases and J 5 bases, leaving 20 bases between the germline ends. The CDR3 coding sequence is TGTGCCACCAGTCCTCGGCAGGGCGTTTCCCACGAGCAGTACTTC. This gives the protein CATSPRQGVSHEQYF.

The chain uses TRBV29-1 and TRBJ2-7, with TRBD1 as a possible D gene (6 bases). This CDR3 has 13 residues. Germline V gene lookup returns CDR1 SQVTM and CDR2 ANQGSEA. V gave up 3 bases and J gave up 6 bases, with 15 bases separating them. In DNA form, the CDR3 reads TGCAGCGTTGAGTCAGGGGCCATCCGCGAGCAGTACTTC. This codes for CSVESGAIREQYF.

The chain combines TRBV5-6 with TRBJ1-1, with D perhaps TRBD1 (6 bases). This CDR3 has 12 amino acids. The V gene lost 0 bases and the J gene lost 8 bases, with 8 bases spanning the gap. The germline V gene encodes CDR1 SGHDT and CDR2 YYEEEE. CDR3 in amino acids: CASSLGRGEAFF. Written as DNA, the CDR3 is TGTGCCAGCAGCTTGGGGAGGGGGGAAGCTTTCTTT.

The chain carries TRBV6-5 and TRBJ2-1, with D unresolved. V shed 7 bases and J shed 5 bases, with 15 bases lying between them. Germline-derived CDR1 and CDR2 are MNHEY and SVGAGI. The CDR3 has 14 amino acids. CDR3 in DNA: TGTGCCAGCACCGCGATTGGGATCCACAATGAGCAGTTCTTC. Translation: CASTAIGIHNEQFF.